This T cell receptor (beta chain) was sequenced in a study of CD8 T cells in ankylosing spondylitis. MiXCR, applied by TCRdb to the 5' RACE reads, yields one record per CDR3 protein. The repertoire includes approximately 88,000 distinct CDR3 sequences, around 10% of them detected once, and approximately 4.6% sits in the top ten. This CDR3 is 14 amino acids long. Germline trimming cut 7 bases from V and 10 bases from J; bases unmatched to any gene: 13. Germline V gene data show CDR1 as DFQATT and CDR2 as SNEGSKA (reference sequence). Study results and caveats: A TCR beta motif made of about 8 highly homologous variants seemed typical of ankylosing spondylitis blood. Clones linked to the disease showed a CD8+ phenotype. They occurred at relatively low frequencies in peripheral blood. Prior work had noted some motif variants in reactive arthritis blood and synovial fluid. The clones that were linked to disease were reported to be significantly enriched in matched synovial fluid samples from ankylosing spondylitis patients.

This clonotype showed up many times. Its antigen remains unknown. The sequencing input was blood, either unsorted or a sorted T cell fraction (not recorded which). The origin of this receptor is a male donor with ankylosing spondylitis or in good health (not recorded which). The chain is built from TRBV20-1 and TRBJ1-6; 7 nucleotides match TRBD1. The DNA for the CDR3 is TGCAGTGTAGAGACAGGGCTGTTGGAGTCACCCCTCCACTTT. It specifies CSVETGLLESPLHF.